One and the same sample provided the 24 T cell receptor beta chains below, sequenced in a study of blood T cell repertoires in COVID-19. Here immunoSEQ multiplex PCR was the method, and the copy in TCRdb shows in-frame clones only, minus some. The table lists more than 250,000 clones, just over 85% of them singletons. The source material was PBMCs or T cells enriched from blood (not recorded which). Every receptor here comes from a woman younger than 30 who had recovered from COVID-19.

The chain links TRBV5-1 to TRBJ1-1; D not certain. The CDR3 runs 13 residues. From germline, CDR1 is SGHRS and CDR2 YFSETQ. V lost 7 bases and J lost 4, with 14 bases in between. CDR3 protein: CASRPISSTEAFF. CDR3 nucleotides: TGCGCCAGCCGTCCTATTTCCTCCACTGAAGCTTTCTTT.

V is TRBV6-5 and J is TRBJ1-2, with TRBD1 matching over 9 bases. V shed 6 bases and J 12 bases; nucleotides not matched to a gene: 14. This CDR3 comprises 14 residues. CDR1 and CDR2 (germline): MNHEY, SVGAGI. The CDR3 sequence: CASRPGQGKKFDTF. The CDR3 region has the DNA TGTGCCAGCAGGCCGGGACAGGGAAAAAAATTTGACACCTTC.

The genes are TRBV5-1 and TRBJ2-3; perhaps TRBD1 as D (6 bases). Germline CDR1 SGHRS, CDR2 YFSETQ. The ends were cut back, 6 bases at V and 0 bases at J, with 14 bases in the middle. The CDR3 is made up of 15 amino acids. The chain's CDR3 is CASTRDITSTDTQYF. CDR3 nucleotide sequence: TGCGCCAGCACCAGGGACATTACTAGCACAGATACGCAGTATTTT.

The genes are TRBV30 and TRBJ2-5; D remains ambiguous. The V gene's germline CDR1 is GTSNPN and CDR2 SVGIG (reference sequence). The CDR3 runs 10 residues. Deletions cut 2 bases from V and 5 bases from J, with 3 bases between. CDR3 residues: CAWSSETQYF. The DNA for the CDR3 is TGTGCCTGGAGTTCGGAGACCCAGTACTTC.

This chain links TRBV4-1 with TRBJ1-3; a possible D gene is TRBD1 (6 bases). Germline loops: CDR1 MGHRA, CDR2 YSYEKL. V shed 4 bases and J shed 6 bases, with 13 bases lying between them. CDR3 length: 14 amino acids. CDR3 nucleotides: TGCGCCAGCAGCCGGGAAGGACAGACAAACACCATATATTTT. As protein: CASSREGQTNTIYF.

V is TRBV19 and J is TRBJ2-1; 9 bases are shared with TRBD1. The CDR3 contains 15 residues. Germline V CDR1 and CDR2: LNHDA, SQIVND (reference sequence). Losses at the gene ends were 3 bases for V and 0 bases for J; bases not matched to a gene: 0. CDR3 sequence reads: CASSMGQGSYNEQFF. The CDR3 DNA follows: TGTGCCAGTAGTATGGGACAGGGCTCCTACAATGAGCAGTTCTTC.

The chain recombines TRBV30 with TRBJ1-5, with D possibly TRBD1 on 5 matching bases. Trimming took 3 bases from V and 6 from J, leaving 12 bases between them. The CDR3 totals 13 residues. CDR1 is GTSNPN and CDR2 is SVGIG in the germline V gene (reference sequence). The CDR3 is CAWREQGAQPQHF. For the CDR3, the DNA is TGTGCCTGGAGGGAGCAGGGCGCTCAGCCCCAGCATTTT.

The chain carries TRBV28 and TRBJ2-3; 12 bases are shared with TRBD2. The V segment lost 5 bases and the J segment 4 bases; nucleotides outside the gene matches: 4. There are 15 residues in the CDR3. From germline, CDR1 is MDHEN and CDR2 SYDVKM. CDR3 protein: CASSPLAGGSDTQYF. In nucleotides, the CDR3 is TGTGCCAGCAGTCCTCTAGCGGGAGGGTCAGATACGCAGTATTTT.

The V gene is TRBV18, the J gene TRBJ2-7; D is unclear. CDR3 length equals 13 residues. V lost 0 bases to trimming and J lost 3 bases, with 6 bases between them. Germline lookup yields CDR1 KGHSH and CDR2 LQKENI. This CDR3 is CASSPPSDYEQYF. For the CDR3, the DNA is TGTGCCAGCTCACCACCGTCAGACTACGAGCAGTACTTC.

The chain couples TRBV4-2 to TRBJ2-2, with 11 bases identical to TRBD2. The CDR3 extends over 18 amino acids. V trimming: 4 bases; J trimming: 5 bases; junction bases outside the gene matches: 12. Germline V gene data show CDR1 as LGHNA and CDR2 as YNFKEQ. CDR3 sequence: CASSRPVAGGTYTGELFF. In DNA form, the CDR3 reads TGTGCCAGCAGCCGACCTGTAGCGGGAGGGACGTATACCGGGGAGCTGTTTTTT.

The gene calls are TRBV29-1 and TRBJ1-1; TRBD1 is a possible D gene (6 bases). Germline V gene lookup returns CDR1 SQVTM and CDR2 ANQGSEA. V was cut by 5 bases and J by 0 bases, with 10 bases left in between. The CDR3 loop spans 13 amino acids. Written as DNA, the CDR3 is TGCAGCGTTAAGGGGACAATGAACACTGAAGCTTTCTTT. As protein: CSVKGTMNTEAFF.

The CDR3 loop reads CASSPYHEQYF. The CDR3 DNA reads TGTGCCAGCAGTCCGTATCACGAGCAGTACTTC. The chain combines TRBV2 with TRBJ2-7, with no clear D. Trimming pared 5 bases from V and 5 bases from J, leaving 7 bases between. Germline lookup yields CDR1 SNHLY and CDR2 FYNNEI. The CDR3 length is 11 residues. Full variable domain (remainder filled in from reference TRBV2 and TRBJ2-7): EPEVTQTPSHQVTQMGQEVILRCVPISNHLYFYWYRQILGQKVEFLVSFYNNEISEKSEIFDDQFSVERPDGSNFTLKIRSTKLEDSAMYFCASSPYHEQYFGPGTRLTVT.

About this clone itself: The identical CDR3 is also encoded by other nucleotide sequences in the sample. The chain employs TRBV18 and TRBJ2-3; TRBD1 matches 8 bases. Germline V CDR1 and CDR2: KGHSH, LQKENI. This CDR3 spans 15 amino acids. With V trimmed by 2 bases and J by 2 bases, 3 bases remained unmatched. The CDR3 nucleotides read TGTGCCAGCTCACCAAGGACAGGGTCCACAGATACGCAGTATTTT. This sequence encodes CASSPRTGSTDTQYF. Filled out from reference TRBV18 and TRBJ2-3, the complete variable domain reads NAGVMQNPRHLVRRRGQEARLRCSPMKGHSHVYWYRQLPEEGLKFMVYLQKENIIDESGMPKERFSAEFPKEGPSILRIQQVVRGDSAAYFCASSPRTGSTDTQYFGPGTRLTVL.

The chain carries TRBV7-2 and TRBJ2-5; no reliable D call. This CDR3 comprises 13 residues. With 1 base removed from V and 5 bases from J, the gap between germline ends came to 8 bases. Germline lookup yields CDR1 SGHTA and CDR2 FQGNSA. The CDR3 spells CASSLVAKETQYF. CDR3 sequence (DNA): TGTGCCAGCAGCTTAGTGGCAAAGGAGACCCAGTACTTC.

The V call is TRBV27, the J call TRBJ2-1; 8 bases fit TRBD2. With 0 bases clipped from V and 2 bases from J, the junction kept 0 bases outside the gene matches. Germline V gene sequence: CDR1 MNHEY, CDR2 SMNVEV (reference sequence). The CDR3 runs to 15 residues. The CDR3 spells CASSLSSGAYNEQFF. The CDR3 DNA is TGTGCCAGCAGTTTATCTAGCGGGGCCTACAATGAGCAGTTCTTC.

The chain links TRBV9 to TRBJ2-1; 7 positions match TRBD2. Looked up from germline, CDR1 is SGDLS and CDR2 is YYNGEE. The CDR3 sequence is 15 residues long. The V and J ends lost 2 bases and 3 bases, in that order; junction bases with no gene match: 5. CDR3 protein: CASSVDSGRYNEQFF. The DNA for the CDR3 is TGTGCCAGCAGCGTTGATAGCGGGCGCTACAATGAGCAGTTCTTC.

The rearrangement uses TRBV7-9 and TRBJ2-6; no reliable D call. The CDR3 is 16 amino acids. Germline-derived CDR1 and CDR2 are SEHNR and FQNEAQ (reference sequence). V was shortened by 1 base and J by 2 bases, with 9 bases between the two germline ends. In DNA, the CDR3 is TGTGCCAGCAGCTTAGGGCAGATCCCTGGGGCCAACGTCCTGACTTTC. It yields the protein CASSLGQIPGANVLTF. Filled out from reference TRBV7-9 and TRBJ2-6, the complete variable domain reads DTGVSQNPRHKITKRGQNVTFRCDPISEHNRLYWYRQTLGQGPEFLTYFQNEAQLEKSRLLSDRFSAERPKGSFSTLEIQRTEQGDSAMYLCASSLGQIPGANVLTFGAGSRLTVL.

The DNA of the CDR3 is TGCGCCAGCAGGGGAACTCCGGGACAGGTTAATGAAAAACTGTTTTTT. It specifies CASRGTPGQVNEKLFF. V gene TRBV10-1 combines with J gene TRBJ1-4; TRBD1 matches at 8 bases. From germline, CDR1 is WNHNN and CDR2 SYGVQD (reference sequence). The CDR3 has 16 residues. Trimming removed 6 bases from V and 4 bases from J; junction bases left unmatched: 10.

The rearrangement links TRBV6-1 to TRBJ2-5; 10 nucleotides line up with TRBD1. CDR1 and CDR2 (germline): MNHNS, SASEGT. The CDR3 has 16 amino acids. V shed 1 base and J 5 bases; nucleotides not matched to a gene: 7. CDR3 residues: CASSEGDRGPGETQYF. CDR3 coding DNA: TGTGCCAGCAGTGAAGGGGACAGGGGCCCTGGGGAGACCCAGTACTTC.

This chain links TRBV2 with TRBJ1-2; D may be TRBD1 (5 bases). The CDR3 length is 13 residues. V lost 7 bases and J lost 4, with 13 bases in between. Germline CDR1 SNHLY, CDR2 FYNNEI. The CDR3 region has the DNA TGTGCCAGCACTGGGGGGAATCTCTATGGCTACACCTTC. Protein product: CASTGGNLYGYTF.

Notes on this clone: Additional DNA sequences in this sample encode the identical CDR3. CDR3 in DNA: TGTGCCAGCAGTTTGGGGGGGGTCTCCTACGAGCAGTACTTC. This translates into CASSLGGVSYEQYF. The chain combines TRBV28 with TRBJ2-7, with TRBD2 identical over 7 bases. The ends lost 3 bases at V and 0 bases at J; junction bases unmatched: 2. The CDR3 loop spans 14 amino acids. Germline V gives CDR1 MDHEN, CDR2 SYDVKM.

This clone appeared a single time. This rearrangement joins TRBV7-2 to TRBJ2-3; tentative D call: TRBD1 (6 bases). V was shortened by 0 bases and J by 0 bases, with 13 bases between the two germline ends. The germline gives CDR1 SGHTA, CDR2 FQGNSA. This CDR3 is 17 amino acids long. The CDR3 sequence is CASSLALGGSSTDTQYF. In DNA, the CDR3 is TGTGCCAGCAGCTTAGCGCTAGGGGGATCTAGCACAGATACGCAGTATTTT.

The chain is built from TRBV7-3 and TRBJ2-1, with 9 bases aligning to TRBD2. Germline CDR1 SGHTA, CDR2 FQGTGA. Trimming removed 5 bases from V and 8 bases from J; junction bases left unmatched: 4. The CDR3 totals 13 residues. CDR3 amino acids: CASSSSGSYEQFF. CDR3 nucleotide sequence: TGTGCCAGCAGCAGTAGCGGGAGCTATGAGCAGTTCTTC.

This chain joins TRBV29-1 and TRBJ2-5, with D perhaps being TRBD1 or TRBD2 (7 bases each). Germline loops: CDR1 SQVTM, CDR2 ANQGSEA. The CDR3 is 12 amino acids. V dropped 7 bases and J dropped 2 bases, with 11 bases sitting between them. CDR3 region: CSGGGQQETQYF. In nucleotides, the CDR3 is TGCAGCGGGGGGGGACAGCAAGAGACCCAGTACTTC.